This T cell receptor (beta chain) was retrieved from a study of T cell repertoires in cytomegalovirus infection. Study overall: HLA-B-restricted CMV epitopes that are well studied, plus recently identified HLA-C-restricted ones, were used by the study. Notes on the study in general: HLA-C-restricted TCR beta clonotypes specific for CMV led the ex vivo response.

TCRdb itself ran the reads through MiXCR, one entry per CDR3 protein. The sample has some 800,000 distinct CDR3 sequences, approximately 32% seen once. This clonotype was counted between two and nine times. Its antigen is not identified. Germline CDR1 and CDR2: LNHDA and SQIVND (reference sequence). The V segment lost 7 bases and the J segment 7 bases; nucleotides outside the gene matches: 9. The CDR3 is 14 residues long. This sequence originates from a human donor in good health (CMV status not recorded). Some clones in this sample may be carry-over from other donors' samples. This specimen was cultured CD8+ T cells from PBMCs, taken from culture after CMV antigen stimulation. The chain couples TRBV19 to TRBJ2-2; 7 positions match TRBD2. CDR3 nucleotides: TGTGCCAGTACCCCGGGGGGTTTTCACGGGGAGCTGTTTTTT. Amino acid sequence: CASTPGGFHGELFF. The variable domain in full, with the rest retrieved from reference TRBV19 and TRBJ2-2, is DGGITQSPKYLFRKEGQNVTLSCEQNLNHDAMYWYRQDPGQGLRLIYYSQIVNDFQKGDIAEGYSVSREKKESFPLTVTSAQKNPTAFYLCASTPGGFHGELFFGEGSRLTVL.